These 32 T cell receptor beta chains originate from one sample sequenced in a study of Graves' ophthalmopathy and Graves' hyperthyroidism. RNA transcripts yielded amplified TCR beta CDR3 regions. HTBI-primed first-round RT-PCR preceded second-round multiplex PCR. TCRdb re-derived calls from the multiplex PCR reads in MiXCR, one entry per CDR3 protein. The data hold a few hundred thousand distinct CDR3 sequences, with under 45% observed a single time. Sequencing input: peripheral blood or thyroid tissue (not recorded which). The receptors were sampled from an adult man with Graves' hyperthyroidism.

As to this clonotype: Possible read error: a much larger clone is one base away. This chain links TRBV10-3 with TRBJ2-7; 7 positions agree with TRBD1. The V and J ends lost 5 bases and 8 bases, in that order; junction bases with no gene match: 3. The CDR3 is 11 residues long. Germline CDR1 is ENHRY and CDR2 is SYGVKD. The CDR3, as DNA: TGTGCCATCAGTATGGACAGGAAGCAGTACTTC. Translating it yields CAISMDRKQYF.

This clonotype was seen at least ten times. The chain carries TRBV12-3 or TRBV12-4 and TRBJ1-2, with 7 nucleotides matching TRBD1. The CDR3 has 13 amino acids. The V and J ends lost 7 bases and 4 bases, in that order; junction bases with no gene match: 6. CDR3 residues: CASNIRGGYGYTF. The CDR3 bases are TGTGCCAGCAATATCAGGGGGGGCTATGGCTACACCTTC.

This clonotype was counted ten times or more. CDR3 protein: CSVVLVNTEAFF. As DNA, the CDR3 is TGCAGCGTTGTTTTAGTGAACACTGAAGCTTTCTTT. This chain links TRBV29-1 with TRBJ1-1; D unresolved. The CDR3 consists of 12 residues. V dropped 4 bases and J dropped 0 bases, with 6 bases sitting between them. The germline V gene encodes CDR1 SQVTM and CDR2 ANQGSEA.

In this sample, this clonotype turned up a few times. CDR3 DNA sequence: TGTGCCACCAGTGTAGGCGCATCGACAGATACGCAGTATTTT. Translation: CATSVGASTDTQYF. The chain combines TRBV24-1 with TRBJ2-3, with D uncertain. The V end was cut by 5 bases, the J end by 3 bases, with 11 bases between. CDR3 length: 14 residues. Germline assignment: CDR1 KGHDR and CDR2 SFDVKD.

This rearrangement joins TRBV15 to TRBJ2-2; D gene ambiguous. V lost 3 bases, J lost 5 bases, and 10 bases lay in between. This CDR3 is built from 14 residues. CDR1 is LNHNV and CDR2 is YYDKDF in the germline V gene (reference sequence). In nucleotides, the CDR3 is TGTGCCACCAGCAGCGTAGATCTTACCGGGGAGCTGTTTTTT. This sequence encodes CATSSVDLTGELFF.

The chain joins TRBV7-9 to TRBJ1-4; no firm D call. The CDR3 loop spans 14 amino acids. The germline V gene has CDR1 SEHNR and CDR2 FQNEAQ (reference sequence). V was cut by 1 base and J by 6 bases, with 9 bases left in between. The CDR3 DNA reads as TGTGCCAGCAGCTTAGGGGGAGTGGATGAAAAACTGTTTTTT. Its protein product is CASSLGGVDEKLFF.

CDR3 in amino acids: CSARIDRDRESYEQYF. CDR3 in DNA: TGCAGTGCTAGGATCGACCGGGACAGGGAGTCCTACGAGCAGTACTTC. The rearrangement links TRBV20-1 to TRBJ2-7, with 9 bases aligning to TRBD1. After removal of 3 bases from V and 1 base from J, the junction contained 10 bases not matched to a gene. This CDR3 is built from 16 residues. Per germline, CDR1 DFQATT and CDR2 SNEGSKA (reference sequence).

This clonotype was seen just once. A clone one base away is much larger, so this may be a read error. The conserved phenylalanine or tryptophan is not found at the CDR3 terminus, so this likely reflects a read error. This chain links TRBV20-1 with TRBJ1-1; the D is unclear. This CDR3 has 13 amino acids. Germline V gives CDR1 DFQATT, CDR2 SNEGSKA (reference sequence). V lost 5 bases and J lost 5, with 15 bases in between. The CDR3 loop reads CSAEHSAGTEAFL. CDR3 bases: TGCAGTGCTGAACACTCCGCGGGAACTGAAGCTTTCCTT.

This sequence joins TRBV2 and TRBJ2-2; 9 nucleotides match TRBD2. There are 14 residues in the CDR3. Germline values: CDR1 SNHLY, CDR2 FYNNEI. Losses at the gene ends were 8 bases for V and 4 bases for J; bases not matched to a gene: 5. DNA of the CDR3: TGTGCCAGCTCCAGCGGGGGGTTCACCGGGGAGCTGTTTTTT. It encodes CASSSGGFTGELFF.

The CDR3 DNA sequence: TGCAGTGCTCTTTCGGAGGGGACTGAAGCTTTCTTT. Protein sequence: CSALSEGTEAFF. This chain connects TRBV20-1 to TRBJ1-1; D perhaps matches TRBD1 (5 bases). The CDR3 spans 12 residues. V lost 5 bases, J lost 5 bases, and 12 bases lay in between. The germline gives CDR1 DFQATT, CDR2 SNEGSKA (reference sequence).

V gene TRBV5-4 combines with J gene TRBJ2-2; D is perhaps TRBD2 (5 bases). The CDR3 runs to 13 residues. Germline-derived CDR1 and CDR2 are SGHNT and YYREEE (reference sequence). V lost 4 bases, J lost 7 bases, and 11 bases lay in between. This CDR3 is CASSAVTSGELFF. CDR3 DNA sequence: TGTGCCAGCAGCGCGGTAACTAGCGGGGAGCTGTTTTTT.

The V call is TRBV7-9, the J call TRBJ2-7; D perhaps matches TRBD2 (6 bases). The CDR3 totals 14 residues. Germline values: CDR1 SEHNR, CDR2 FQNEAQ (reference sequence). Trimming removed 5 bases at V and 2 bases at J, with 13 bases between. This CDR3 reads CASSRGTNTYEQYF. CDR3 nucleotide sequence: TGTGCCAGCAGCCGCGGGACGAATACCTACGAGCAGTACTTC.

The V gene is TRBV20-1, the J gene TRBJ1-6; D possibly corresponds to TRBD1 (5 bases). Trimming removed 0 bases from V and 14 bases from J, with 11 bases in between. Per the germline V gene, CDR1 is DFQATT and CDR2 is SNEGSKA (reference sequence). The CDR3 spans 12 residues. CDR3 bases: TGCAGTGCTAGAGACGGACATTGGGCCCTCCACTTT. Encoded protein: CSARDGHWALHF.

To note about this clonotype: One base away lies a much larger clone, so this may be a sequencing read error. The chain joins TRBV4-1 to TRBJ1-6, with no clear D. CDR1 is MGHRA, CDR2 YSYEKL, per germline. The germline V and J ends were trimmed by 0 bases and 14 bases, with 5 bases remaining between them. This CDR3 region has 11 residues. The CDR3 sequence is CASSQDTSLHF. The CDR3 coding sequence is TGCGCCAGCAGCCAAGACACATCCCTCCACTTT.

The CDR3 reads CSVEGWTGTGYGYTF. In DNA form, the CDR3 reads TGCAGCGTTGAAGGTTGGACCGGGACAGGCTATGGCTACACCTTC. The chain carries TRBV29-1 and TRBJ1-2, with 8 positions matching TRBD1. The ends lost 1 base at V and 4 bases at J; junction bases unmatched: 8. This CDR3 region has 15 residues. The germline V gene has CDR1 SQVTM and CDR2 ANQGSEA.

As regards this clonotype: With a much larger clone just one base away, this may be a read error. The rearrangement joins TRBV20-1 to TRBJ1-5; no reliable D call. CDR1 is DFQATT and CDR2 is SNEGSKA in the germline V gene (reference sequence). The CDR3 covers 15 residues. V lost 4 bases to trimming and J lost 1 base, with 14 bases between them. CDR3 residues: CSAKVAGNSNQPQHF. The DNA of the CDR3 is TGCAGTGCTAAAGTAGCGGGGAACAGCAATCAGCCCCAGCATTTT.

This clonotype has at least ten counts. This chain links TRBV9 with TRBJ2-7, with D perhaps matching TRBD1 or TRBD2 (6 bases each). CDR1 and CDR2 from the germline V gene are SGDLS and YYNGEE. The germline V and J ends were trimmed by 1 base and 0 bases, with 11 bases remaining between them. The CDR3 totals 15 residues. The DNA of the CDR3 is TGTGCCAGCAGCGTAAGGGGGGACCTCTCCTACGAGCAGTACTTC. It yields the protein CASSVRGDLSYEQYF.

Many counts were recorded for this clonotype. The J gene is TRBJ1-6, the V gene TRBV2, with 10 positions matching TRBD1. The V gene end was trimmed by 7 bases and the J gene end by 7 bases; junction bases not matched to a gene: 4. The CDR3 covers 14 residues. In germline, CDR1 is SNHLY, CDR2 FYNNEI. CDR3 coding DNA: TGTGCCAGCAATGAGGACAGGGGGAATTCACCCCTCCACTTT. It yields the protein CASNEDRGNSPLHF.

The V and J genes are TRBV29-1 and TRBJ2-3, with D perhaps TRBD2 (6 bases). Trimming took 1 base from V and 1 from J, leaving 12 bases between them. This CDR3 is built from 15 residues. CDR1 and CDR2 from the germline V gene are SQVTM and ANQGSEA. In DNA, the CDR3 is TGCAGCGTTGAAGCCAGCTGGGAGGGCACAGATACGCAGTATTTT. It is translated as CSVEASWEGTDTQYF.

This clonotype was observed many times. The chain links TRBV7-9 to TRBJ1-2; D unresolved. Germline V gives CDR1 SEHNR, CDR2 FQNEAQ (reference sequence). The CDR3 is 13 residues long. V was trimmed by 5 bases and J by 6 bases, leaving 13 bases between them. The CDR3 sequence is CASSLVLRDGYTF. The CDR3 nucleotides read TGTGCCAGCAGCCTGGTACTCCGGGATGGCTACACCTTC.

In its sample, this clonotype was seen many times. This sequence joins TRBV10-3 and TRBJ2-7, with a tentative D call TRBD1 (6 bases). Germline V lookup: CDR1 ENHRY, CDR2 SYGVKD. Trimming cost V 3 bases and J 2 bases, with 11 bases left between them. This CDR3 has 14 amino acids. CDR3 sequence: CAISESGQTYEQYF. CDR3 DNA: TGTGCCATCAGTGAATCGGGACAAACCTACGAGCAGTACTTC.

There are many counts of this clonotype. The rearrangement joins TRBV7-2 to TRBJ2-5; 7 bases are shared with TRBD1. V lost 5 bases to trimming and J lost 5 bases; unmatched junction nucleotides: 8. This CDR3 comprises 14 residues. Per germline, CDR1 SGHTA and CDR2 FQGNSA. The chain's CDR3 is CASSLKTGLETQYF. CDR3 DNA sequence: TGTGCCAGCAGCCTAAAGACAGGGTTGGAGACCCAGTACTTC.

The chain is built from TRBV6-1 and TRBJ1-6; D is perhaps TRBD1 (5 bases). Per germline, CDR1 MNHNS and CDR2 SASEGT. The CDR3 totals 17 residues. The germline V and J ends were trimmed by 6 bases and 0 bases, with 15 bases remaining between them. The CDR3 reads CASSQRGSSSYNSPLHF. The CDR3 DNA reads as TGTGCCAGCAGCCAACGGGGCAGTAGCTCCTATAATTCACCCCTCCACTTT.

Many counts were recorded for this clonotype. The rearrangement uses TRBV5-1 and TRBJ1-3; 11 bases align to TRBD1. Germline values: CDR1 SGHRS, CDR2 YFSETQ. The CDR3 is 19 residues long. V gave up 3 bases and J gave up 0 bases; unmatched junction bases: 11. CDR3 DNA sequence: TGCGCCAGCAGCTACCTGGGACAGGGGGTCGCAAGCTCTGGAAACACCATATATTTT. Translating gives CASSYLGQGVASSGNTIYF.

This clonotype came up many times. This chain links TRBV10-1 with TRBJ2-3; D is undetermined. The CDR3 length is 12 residues. Trimming took off 2 bases at V and 6 bases at J, with 6 bases between the two ends. Germline V gene sequence: CDR1 WNHNN, CDR2 SYGVQD (reference sequence). CDR3 coding DNA: TGCGCCAGCAGTGAGGGCCTGGATACGCAGTATTTT. Translation: CASSEGLDTQYF.

This clonotype has at least ten counts. The chain couples TRBV6-2 or TRBV6-3 to TRBJ2-5; 9 bases agree with TRBD1. CDR1 MNHEY and CDR2 SVGEGT come from the germline V gene. The CDR3 length is 12 residues. V lost 7 bases and J lost 5; bases outside the gene matches: 2. The CDR3 protein is CASKDRGETQYF. The CDR3 region has the DNA TGTGCCAGCAAGGACAGGGGTGAGACCCAGTACTTC.

This clonotype has more than one count but fewer than ten. The CDR3: CASSQALAGANTGELFF. DNA of the CDR3: TGCGCCAGCAGCCAAGCTCTAGCGGGGGCCAACACCGGGGAGCTGTTTTTT. J is TRBJ2-2 and V is TRBV4-1, with 10 bases aligning to TRBD2. From germline, CDR1 is MGHRA and CDR2 YSYEKL. The CDR3 consists of 17 residues. The V segment lost 1 base and the J segment 2 bases; nucleotides outside the gene matches: 4.

This clonotype came up many times. The gene calls are TRBV5-8 and TRBJ2-2; D gene ambiguous. The CDR3 runs 13 residues. Germline V CDR1 and CDR2: SGHTS, YDEGEE. Trimming took off 4 bases at V and 7 bases at J, with 11 bases between the two ends. CDR3 loop: CASSPQDSGELFF. The CDR3, as DNA: TGTGCCAGCAGCCCTCAGGATAGCGGGGAGCTGTTTTTT.

In the case of this clonotype: Germline is not matched at one junction end, which may reflect a read error. The chain couples TRBV6-5 to TRBJ2-3, with 12 bases identical to TRBD2. Germline V lookup: CDR1 MNHEY, CDR2 SVGAGI. There are 15 residues in the CDR3. CDR3 nucleotide sequence: TGTGCCACCAGTGTTGGACTAGCGGGGACAAATACGCAGTATTTT. Residues: CATSVGLAGTNTQYF.

As for this clonotype: The junction departs from the called germline gene at one end, perhaps through a read error. The CDR3 here is CASSLQLPGQGLTEAFF. The CDR3 DNA sequence: TGCGCCAGCAGCCTACAACTCCCGGGACAGGGGCTCACTGAAGCCTTCTTT. J is TRBJ1-1 and V is TRBV5-1; 10 bases agree with TRBD1. Germline V CDR1 and CDR2: SGHRS, YFSETQ. The CDR3 contains 17 residues.

The chain recombines TRBV7-9 with TRBJ1-4; weak D call: TRBD1 (5 bases). The CDR3 has 17 residues. With 1 base removed from V and 5 bases from J, the gap between germline ends came to 17 bases. Germline V CDR1 and CDR2: SEHNR, FQNEAQ (reference sequence). CDR3 bases: TGTGCCAGCAGCTTAGGGGAGGGGAGCTCCTACAATGAAAAACTGTTTTTT. Protein: CASSLGEGSSYNEKLFF.

This clonotype turned up a few times. This rearrangement joins TRBV5-5 to TRBJ2-5; D not certain. CDR1 is SGHKS, CDR2 YYEKEE, per germline (reference sequence). The CDR3 is 17 residues long. V was clipped by 4 bases and J by 3 bases, with 22 bases between them. The CDR3 region has the DNA TGTGCCAGCAGCCAATTCGCGAACCCTCCTAAAGAAGAGACCCAGTACTTC. Translation: CASSQFANPPKEETQYF. Using reference TRBV5-5 and TRBJ2-5 for the parts outside the CDR3, the full variable domain is DAGVTQSPTHLIKTRGQQVTLRCSPISGHKSVSWYQQVLGQGPQFIFQYYEKEERGRGNFPDRFSARQFPNYSSELNVNALLLGDSALYLCASSQFANPPKEETQYFGPGTRLLVL.